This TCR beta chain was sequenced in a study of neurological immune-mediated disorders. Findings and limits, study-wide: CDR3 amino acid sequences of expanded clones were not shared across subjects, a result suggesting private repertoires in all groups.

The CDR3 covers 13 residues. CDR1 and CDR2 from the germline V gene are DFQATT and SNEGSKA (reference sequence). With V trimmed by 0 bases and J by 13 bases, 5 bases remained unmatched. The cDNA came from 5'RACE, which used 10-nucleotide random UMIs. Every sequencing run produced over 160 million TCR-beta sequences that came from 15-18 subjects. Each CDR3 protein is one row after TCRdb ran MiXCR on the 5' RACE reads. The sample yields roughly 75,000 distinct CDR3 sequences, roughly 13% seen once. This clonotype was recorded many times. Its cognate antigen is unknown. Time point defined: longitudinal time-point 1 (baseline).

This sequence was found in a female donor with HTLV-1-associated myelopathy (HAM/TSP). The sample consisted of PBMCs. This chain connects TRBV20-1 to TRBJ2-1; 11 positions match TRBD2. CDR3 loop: CSAREGLAASQFF. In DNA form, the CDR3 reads TGCAGTGCTAGAGAGGGACTAGCGGCTTCTCAGTTCTTC.